The rows below give T cell receptor beta chains drawn from one sample of a study of blood T cell repertoires in COVID-19. The data were produced by immunoSEQ multiplex PCR, yet TCRdb's version contains in-frame clones alone and is incomplete. The sample lists about 240,000 clones, approximately 84% seen once, with under 4.5% in the top ten. The sample comprised peripheral blood. These receptor sequences come from a man in his forties or fifties with acute or convalescent COVID-19. Both conserved end residues are part of each CDR3. The D gene is left open where the match is weak. The listing skips clone size in some rows; elsewhere it reads once, few, many or a size class.

clone_size j_call cdr3_length d_call v_call cdr3_aa cdr3_nt
NA TRBJ2-7 15 TRBD2 TRBV3-1/TRBV3-2 CASSKLAASSYEQYF TGTGCCAGCAGCAAACTAGCGGCTAGCTCCTACGAGCAGTACTTC
few TRBJ2-3 16 NA TRBV14 CASSPGLSKGGDTQYF TGTGCCAGCAGCCCGGGACTTTCTAAGGGAGGAGATACGCAGTATTTT
NA TRBJ1-3 14 NA TRBV12-5 CASGLSGSGNTIYF TGTGCTAGTGGTTTGTCGGGGAGTGGAAACACCATATATTTT
NA TRBJ2-3 17 TRBD2 TRBV18 CASSPGIAGGSTDTQYF TGTGCCAGCTCACCCGGTATAGCGGGGGGGAGCACAGATACGCAGTATTTT
NA TRBJ2-3 13 TRBD2 TRBV6-5 CAAWGGSTDTQYF TGTGCCGCTTGGGGGGGGAGCACAGATACGCAGTATTTT
few TRBJ1-2 16 NA TRBV6-2/TRBV6-3 CASSYTPGGRSYGYTF TGTGCCAGCAGTTATACCCCGGGAGGGCGTAGCTATGGCTACACCTTC
few TRBJ1-2 12 NA TRBV6-5 CASSGVNYGYTF TGTGCCAGCAGCGGGGTAAACTATGGCTACACCTTC
once TRBJ2-7 16 TRBD2 TRBV7-9 CASSPSTSVSTYEQYF TGTGCCAGCAGCCCCTCGACTAGCGTTAGTACCTACGAGCAGTACTTC
NA TRBJ1-2 12 NA TRBV2 CASSFLNYGYTF TGTGCCAGCAGTTTCCTGAACTATGGCTACACCTTC
NA TRBJ2-3 16 TRBD2 TRBV5-1 CASSVRLAGGEDTQYF TGCGCCAGCAGCGTCCGACTAGCGGGGGGCGAGGATACGCAGTATTTT
NA TRBJ1-2 14 TRBD1 TRBV6-1 CASSADRGTYGYTF TGTGCCAGCAGTGCTGACAGGGGGACCTATGGCTACACCTTC
once TRBJ1-4 16 TRBD1 TRBV5-1 CASSSGLQGNVEKLFF TGCGCCAGCAGCTCAGGGTTACAGGGGAATGTGGAAAAACTGTTTTTT
NA TRBJ1-2 10 NA TRBV20-1 CSVTDRGYTF TGCAGTGTTACAGACAGGGGCTACACCTTC
NA TRBJ2-4 14 NA TRBV5-1 CASSPEVAKNIQYF TGCGCCAGCAGCCCGGAGGTAGCCAAAAACATTCAGTACTTC
NA TRBJ1-5 15 NA TRBV19 CASSIFGRLNQPQHF TGTGCCAGTAGTATTTTTGGCAGACTCAATCAGCCCCAGCATTTT
NA TRBJ2-3 19 TRBD2 TRBV4-2 CASSSQEAGGTGGQDTQYF TGTGCCAGCAGCAGCCAAGAGGCGGGAGGGACGGGAGGGCAGGATACGCAGTATTTT
NA TRBJ2-3 15 TRBD2 TRBV4-1 CASSQQRERADTQYF TGCGCCAGCAGCCAACAGCGGGAGCGTGCAGATACGCAGTATTTT
NA TRBJ2-7 14 NA TRBV6-1 CASSDRGLTYEQYF TGTGCCAGCAGTGACAGGGGTCTAACCTACGAGCAGTACTTC
NA TRBJ2-7 16 TRBD2 TRBV7-6 CASSLLGGGRAYEQYF TGTGCCAGCAGCTTATTGGGGGGGGGACGGGCCTACGAGCAGTACTTC
NA TRBJ2-7 16 TRBD2 TRBV5-6 CASSLVGTSGSYEQYF TGTGCCAGCAGCTTGGTAGGGACTAGCGGGAGCTACGAGCAGTACTTC
NA TRBJ2-6 16 TRBD2 TRBV19 CASRREGASGANVLTF TGTGCCAGTAGGCGGGAGGGGGCATCTGGGGCCAACGTCCTGACTTTC
NA TRBJ1-6 12 NA TRBV2 CASNQNNSPLHF TGTGCCAGCAATCAGAATAATTCACCCCTCCACTTT
once TRBJ2-7 14 NA TRBV5-1 CASSLALPTYEQYF TGCGCCAGCAGCTTGGCGCTACCAACCTACGAGCAGTACTTC
once TRBJ1-5 13 NA TRBV10-1 CASSEGTNQPQHF TGCGCCAGCAGTGAGGGGACAAATCAGCCCCAGCATTTT
NA TRBJ2-7 14 NA TRBV3-1/TRBV3-2 CASSMLEGHREQYF TGTGCCAGCAGTATGCTGGAGGGCCACCGAGAGCAGTACTTC
NA TRBJ1-5 14 NA TRBV3-1/TRBV3-2 CASSQKVARGPQHF TGTGCCAGCAGCCAAAAAGTGGCCCGGGGGCCCCAGCATTTT
NA TRBJ1-1 14 TRBD1 TRBV30 CAWRGSTRQGKAFF TGTGCCTGGAGGGGAAGTACAAGACAGGGAAAAGCTTTCTTT
NA TRBJ2-1 15 TRBD2 TRBV19 CASSRGLAGDNEQFF TGTGCCAGTAGCCGGGGACTAGCGGGAGACAATGAGCAGTTCTTC
once TRBJ2-3 16 TRBD1 TRBV11-2 CASSLTRQGLTDTQYF TGTGCCAGCAGCTTAACTAGACAGGGGCTAACAGATACGCAGTATTTT
few TRBJ2-7 15 TRBD1 TRBV28 CASSLYYRGTYEQYF TGTGCCAGCAGTTTATACTACAGGGGGACCTACGAGCAGTACTTC
NA TRBJ2-7 14 NA TRBV6-5 CASKPSPGTYEQYF TGTGCCAGCAAACCCTCTCCAGGTACCTACGAGCAGTACTTC
NA TRBJ2-1 15 TRBD2 TRBV18 CASSQTSGPYNEQFF TGTGCCAGCTCCCAGACTAGCGGGCCGTACAATGAGCAGTTCTTC
NA TRBJ1-6 13 TRBD1 TRBV30 CAWGGQGGSPLHF TGTGCCTGGGGGGGACAGGGAGGTTCACCCCTCCACTTT
NA TRBJ2-3 16 NA TRBV5-1 CASSLGAGSSTDTQYF TGCGCCAGCAGCTTGGGGGCGGGAAGTAGCACAGATACGCAGTATTTT
NA TRBJ2-1 16 NA TRBV11-1 CASSLHRGRNSYEQFF TGTGCCAGCAGCTTACATCGGGGTCGTAACAGTTATGAGCAGTTCTTC
NA TRBJ1-1 11 NA TRBV6-5 CASAWAGSAFF TGTGCCAGCGCATGGGCAGGGTCGGCTTTCTTT
NA TRBJ1-2 15 NA TRBV25-1 CASSEYWGQSSDYTF TGTGCCAGCAGTGAATATTGGGGACAAAGTAGTGACTACACCTTC
once TRBJ1-4 15 NA TRBV21-1 CASSKNVGTDFKLFF TGTGCCAGCAGCAAAAATGTCGGGACAGATTTTAAACTGTTTTTT
NA TRBJ2-7 15 TRBD2 TRBV9 CASSVEGGRASEQYF TGTGCCAGCAGCGTAGAGGGCGGGAGGGCTTCCGAGCAGTACTTC
few TRBJ2-7 16 TRBD1 TRBV5-4 CASSRGRDRVRGEQYF TGTGCCAGCAGCAGGGGGAGGGACAGGGTAAGGGGAGAGCAGTACTTC
NA TRBJ1-1 14 TRBD1 TRBV9 CASGREPGGTEAFF TGTGCCAGCGGAAGGGAGCCAGGGGGCACTGAAGCTTTCTTT
NA TRBJ1-1 15 TRBD1 TRBV25-1 CASSERGQGNTEAFF TGTGCCAGCAGTGAAAGGGGACAGGGGAACACTGAAGCTTTCTTT
NA TRBJ1-2 15 TRBD1 TRBV5-6 CASSLTGATLHGYTF TGTGCCAGCAGCTTGACAGGGGCAACCCTCCATGGCTACACCTTC
NA TRBJ2-7 15 TRBD2 TRBV19 CASSAGLVSPNEQYF TGTGCCAGTAGTGCCGGACTAGTCTCCCCAAACGAGCAGTACTTC
NA TRBJ2-3 16 TRBD2 TRBV9 CASSVRASGSADTQYF TGTGCCAGCAGCGTACGAGCTAGCGGGAGTGCAGATACGCAGTATTTT